The entry below describes one T cell receptor beta chain. The data are from a study of cytomegalovirus exposure and HLA in healthy donors. Trimming pared 6 bases from V and 12 bases from J, leaving 16 bases between. Germline V gives CDR1 SGHRS, CDR2 YFSETQ. This CDR3 region has 12 residues. The PCR employed 60 Vbeta primers together with 13 Jbeta primers. Repertoires were generated with immunoSEQ multiplex PCR, while TCRdb's copy carries only in-frame clones and drops some. The sample carries just under 95,000 clones, about 80% recorded once. The receptor comes from a human donor in good health. The V call is TRBV5-1, the J call TRBJ2-1; possibly TRBD2 for D (5 bases). Sequencing was carried out using PBMCs. The CDR3 is CASKPSLGGQFF. Here the CDR3 DNA reads TGCGCCAGCAAGCCTAGCCTGGGCGGGCAGTTCTTC.